Described below is a single T cell receptor beta chain sequence and its context. TCRdb keeps only in-frame clones here, not all; method: immunoSEQ multiplex PCR. The repertoire holds approximately 260,000 clones, with roughly 86% as singletons. Cohorts were assigned according to the clinical history that participants reported. The V end was cut by 0 bases, the J end by 6 bases, with 18 bases between. CDR3 length: 16 residues. Per germline, CDR1 MGHDK and CDR2 SYGVNS. This record comes from a study of blood T cell repertoires in COVID-19. As for the study in general: Samples of COVID-19 (acute and convalescent) were obtained from the United States, Italy and Spain. PBMCs, B-cell-depleted T cells, or T cells were the source of the cDNA or gDNA that made up the material.

The chain recombines TRBV25-1 with TRBJ2-7; possibly TRBD2 for D (6 bases). The sequence came from a woman aged 40 to 55 with acute COVID-19. Sequencing input: PBMCs or T cells enriched from blood (not recorded which). The CDR3 DNA reads as TGTGCCAGCAGTGAATATGGGATAGCGGTGTCGGTCGAGCAGTACTTC. It specifies CASSEYGIAVSVEQYF.